This TCR beta chain was identified in a study of T cell repertoires in cytomegalovirus infection. Turning to the study itself: Use of recently identified HLA-C-restricted and well-studied HLA-B-restricted CMV epitopes was part of the study. Public TCR beta signatures indicated both CMV infection and matching HLA type. Whole-study results and caveats: Cumulated frequencies of public TCR beta families served to identify carriers of CMV plus the relevant HLA. The ex vivo response showed dominance by HLA-C-restricted CMV-specific TCR beta clonotypes.

On this clonotype: The antigen remains undetermined.

TCRdb redid the calling of the reads with MiXCR, one entry per CDR3 protein. The sample lists some 500,000 distinct CDR3 sequences; roughly a third were seen once. The V gene's germline CDR1 is SGHAT and CDR2 FQNNGV. The CDR3 is made up of 15 amino acids. V was trimmed by 2 bases and J by 0 bases, leaving 10 bases between them. The sample here was cultured PBMCs, taken from culture after CMV antigen stimulation. The TCR originated in a human donor in good health (CMV status not recorded). Some clones in this sample may be carry-over from other donors' samples. The chain recombines TRBV11-2 with TRBJ1-2; no clear D. CDR3 DNA sequence: TGTGCCAGCAGCTTAAGATCAGCTGCTAACTATGGCTACACCTTC. Amino acids: CASSLRSAANYGYTF.